This TCR beta chain was obtained from a study of OX40 agonist ivuxolimab in advanced cancers. In the study overall: In this cohort, patients received ivuxolimab, an agonistic anti-OX40 (CD134) antibody. Dose-escalation subjects each had hepatocellular carcinoma, melanoma, renal cell or head and neck cancer. Study results and caveats: Low levels of normalized T-cell clonal expansion also appeared in some nonresponders.

This table comes from immunoSEQ multiplex PCR, and its TCRdb copy is limited to in-frame clones, with some not included. Counted here are about 110,000 clones, roughly nine tenths occurring once; the ten biggest clones make up less than 0.35%. This clone came up a few times. The antigen is unknown. Collection of blood occurred at baseline, at cycle 4 day 1, and at cycle 7 day 1. This clonotype originated in an adult with an advanced solid tumor such as melanoma, head and neck, liver or kidney cancer. The specimen comprised CD4+ or CD8+ T cells sorted from blood, sampled in a trial of the OX40 agonist ivuxolimab.

DNA for the CDR3: TGTGCCAGCAGTCCACTCCCACCACAGGGGAATGAGCAGTTCTTC. Its translation is CASSPLPPQGNEQFF. This sequence joins TRBV27 and TRBJ2-1; 7 nucleotides agree with TRBD1. Germline assignment: CDR1 MNHEY and CDR2 SMNVEV (reference sequence). The CDR3 sequence is 15 residues long. Germline trimming cut 5 bases from V and 7 bases from J; bases unmatched to any gene: 11.